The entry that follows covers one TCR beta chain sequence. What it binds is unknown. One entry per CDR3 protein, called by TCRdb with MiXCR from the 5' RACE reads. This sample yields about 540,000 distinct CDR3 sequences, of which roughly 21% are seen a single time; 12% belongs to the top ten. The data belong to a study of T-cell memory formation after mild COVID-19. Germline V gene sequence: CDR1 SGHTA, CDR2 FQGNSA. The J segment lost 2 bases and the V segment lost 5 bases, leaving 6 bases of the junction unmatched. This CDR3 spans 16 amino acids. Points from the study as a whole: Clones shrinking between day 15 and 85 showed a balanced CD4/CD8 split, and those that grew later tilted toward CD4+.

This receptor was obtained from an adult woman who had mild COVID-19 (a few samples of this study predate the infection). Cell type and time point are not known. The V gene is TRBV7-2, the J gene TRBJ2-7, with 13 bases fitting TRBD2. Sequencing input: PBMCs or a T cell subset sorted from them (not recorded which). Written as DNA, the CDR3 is TGTGCCAGCAGCCTGGGACTAGCGGGGCTGACCTACGAGCAGTACTTC. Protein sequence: CASSLGLAGLTYEQYF.